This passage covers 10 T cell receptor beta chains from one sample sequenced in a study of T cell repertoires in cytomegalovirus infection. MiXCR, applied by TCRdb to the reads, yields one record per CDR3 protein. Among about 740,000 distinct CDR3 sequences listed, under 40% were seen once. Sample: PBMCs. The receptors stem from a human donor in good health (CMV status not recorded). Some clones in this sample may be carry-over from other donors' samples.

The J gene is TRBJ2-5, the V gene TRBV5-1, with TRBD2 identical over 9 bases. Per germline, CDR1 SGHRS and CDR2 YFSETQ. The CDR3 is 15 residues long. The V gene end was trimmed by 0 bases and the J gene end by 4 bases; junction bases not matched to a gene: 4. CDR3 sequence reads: CASSLVGLARETQYF. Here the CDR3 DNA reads TGCGCCAGCAGCTTGGTCGGACTAGCGAGAGAGACCCAGTACTTC.

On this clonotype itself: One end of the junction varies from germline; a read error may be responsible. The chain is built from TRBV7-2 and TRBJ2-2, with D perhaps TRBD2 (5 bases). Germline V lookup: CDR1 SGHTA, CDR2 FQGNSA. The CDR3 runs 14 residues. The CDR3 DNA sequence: TGTTCCAGCAGATTAGAGGCCCTGATCGGGGAGATGTTTTTT. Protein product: CSSRLEALIGEMFF.

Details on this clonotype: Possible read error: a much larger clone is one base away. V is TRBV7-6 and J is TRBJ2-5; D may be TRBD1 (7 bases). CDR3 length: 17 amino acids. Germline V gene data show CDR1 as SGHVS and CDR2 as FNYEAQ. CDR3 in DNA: TGTGCCAGCAGCCCCTCCGGCGGAGGGGGCTTCCAAGAGACCCCGTACTTC. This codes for CASSPSGGGGFQETPYF.

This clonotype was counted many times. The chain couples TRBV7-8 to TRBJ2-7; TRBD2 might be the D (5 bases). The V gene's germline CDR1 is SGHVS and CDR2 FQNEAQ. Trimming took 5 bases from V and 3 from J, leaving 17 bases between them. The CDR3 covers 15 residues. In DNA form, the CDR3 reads TGTGCCAGCAGCCCCGGGCCGGACTTTTTCTACGAGCAGTACTTC. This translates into CASSPGPDFFYEQYF. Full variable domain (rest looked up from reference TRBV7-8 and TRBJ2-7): GAGVSQSPRYKVAKRGQDVALRCDPISGHVSLFWYQQALGQGPEFLTYFQNEAQLDKSGLPSDRFFAERPEGSVSTLKIQRTQQEDSAVYLCASSPGPDFFYEQYFGPGTRLTVT.

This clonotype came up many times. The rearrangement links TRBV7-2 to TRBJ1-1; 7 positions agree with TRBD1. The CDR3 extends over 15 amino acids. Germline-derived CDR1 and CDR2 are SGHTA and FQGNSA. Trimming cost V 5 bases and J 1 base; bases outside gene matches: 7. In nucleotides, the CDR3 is TGTGCCAGCAGCGTACGACAGGGTGGGAACACTGAAGCTTTCTTT. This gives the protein CASSVRQGGNTEAFF.

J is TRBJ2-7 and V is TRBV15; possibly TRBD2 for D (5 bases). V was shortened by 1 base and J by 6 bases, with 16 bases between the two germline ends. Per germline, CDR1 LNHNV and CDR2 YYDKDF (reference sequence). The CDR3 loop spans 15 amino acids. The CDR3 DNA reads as TGTGCCACCAGCAGAGCCCGTTCCCGGGATGGCGAGCAGTACTTC. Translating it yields CATSRARSRDGEQYF.

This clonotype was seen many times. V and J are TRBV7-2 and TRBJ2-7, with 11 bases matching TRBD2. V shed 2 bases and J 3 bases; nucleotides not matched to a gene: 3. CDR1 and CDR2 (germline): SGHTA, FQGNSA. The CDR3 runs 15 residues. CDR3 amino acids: CASSLSLAGGYEQYF. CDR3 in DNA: TGTGCCAGCAGCTTAAGCCTAGCGGGGGGCTACGAGCAGTACTTC.

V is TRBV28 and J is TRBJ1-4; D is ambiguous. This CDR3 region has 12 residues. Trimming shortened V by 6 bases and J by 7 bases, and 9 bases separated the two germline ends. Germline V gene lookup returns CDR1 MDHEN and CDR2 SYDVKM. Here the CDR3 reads CASRESGEKLFF. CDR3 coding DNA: TGTGCCAGCAGGGAATCGGGTGAAAAACTGTTTTTT.

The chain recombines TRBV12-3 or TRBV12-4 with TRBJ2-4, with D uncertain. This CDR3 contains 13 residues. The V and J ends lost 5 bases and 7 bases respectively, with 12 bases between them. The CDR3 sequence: CASSPRARNIQYF. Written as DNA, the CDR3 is TGTGCCAGCAGTCCCCGGGCCCGGAACATTCAGTACTTC.

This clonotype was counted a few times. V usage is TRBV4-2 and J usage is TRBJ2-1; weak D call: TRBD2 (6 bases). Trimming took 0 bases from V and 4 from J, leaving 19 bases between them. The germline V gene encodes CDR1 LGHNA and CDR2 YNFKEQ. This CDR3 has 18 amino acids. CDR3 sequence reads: CASSQDFRRGQVYNEQFF. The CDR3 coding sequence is TGTGCCAGCAGCCAAGATTTCCGGCGGGGCCAGGTTTACAATGAGCAGTTCTTC.